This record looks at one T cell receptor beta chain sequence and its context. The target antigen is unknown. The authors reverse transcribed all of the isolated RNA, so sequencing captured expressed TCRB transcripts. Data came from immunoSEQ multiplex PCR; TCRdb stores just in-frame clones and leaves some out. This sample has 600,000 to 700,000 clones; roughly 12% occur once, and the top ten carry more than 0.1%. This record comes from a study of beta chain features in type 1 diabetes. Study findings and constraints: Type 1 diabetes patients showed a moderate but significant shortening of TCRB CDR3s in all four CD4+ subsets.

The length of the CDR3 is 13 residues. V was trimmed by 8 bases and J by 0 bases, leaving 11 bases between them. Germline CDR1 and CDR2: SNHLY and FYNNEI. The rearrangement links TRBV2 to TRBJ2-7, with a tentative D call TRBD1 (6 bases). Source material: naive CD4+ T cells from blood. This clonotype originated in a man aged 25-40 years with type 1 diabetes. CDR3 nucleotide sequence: TGTGCCAGCCTGGACAGAAGCTCCTACGAGCAGTACTTC. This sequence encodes CASLDRSSYEQYF.